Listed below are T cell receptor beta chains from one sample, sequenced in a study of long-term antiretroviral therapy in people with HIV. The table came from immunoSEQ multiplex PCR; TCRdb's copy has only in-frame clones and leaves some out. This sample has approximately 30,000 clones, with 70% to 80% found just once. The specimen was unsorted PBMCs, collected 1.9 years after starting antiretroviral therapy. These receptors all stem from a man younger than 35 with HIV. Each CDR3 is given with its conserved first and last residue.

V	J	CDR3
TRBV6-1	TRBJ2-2	CASGDRFFGELFF
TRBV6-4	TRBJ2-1	CASSAKSGGLNEQFF
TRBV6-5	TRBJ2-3	CASSYEGQRTDTQYF
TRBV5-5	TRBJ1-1	CASIPRGQGNTEAFF
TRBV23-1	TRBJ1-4	CASSRADRQGGEKLFF
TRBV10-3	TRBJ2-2	CATGSGTGTNTGELFF
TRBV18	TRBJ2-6	CASSPASSGANVLTF
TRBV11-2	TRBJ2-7	CASTSFRGLDEQYF
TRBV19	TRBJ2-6	CASSITPPTGFGANVLTF
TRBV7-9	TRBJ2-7	CASATGVRTGEQYF
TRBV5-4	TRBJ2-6	CASSPLAGGNGANVLTF
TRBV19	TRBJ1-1	CATGTGPEAFF
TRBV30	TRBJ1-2	CALPAPSGGYTF
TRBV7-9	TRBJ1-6	CASSLMGGTGVNSPLHF
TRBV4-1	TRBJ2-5	CASSQDRGYLQYF
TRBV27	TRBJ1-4	CASSYKATNEKLFF
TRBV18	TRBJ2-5	CASSPPSGGGASETQYF
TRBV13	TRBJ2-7	CASSQNDDPEEHYEQYF
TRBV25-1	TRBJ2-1	CASSHSGDSYNEQFF
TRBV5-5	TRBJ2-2	CASSSYRSTGQTTNTGELFF
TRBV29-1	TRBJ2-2	CSADFRGTGELFF
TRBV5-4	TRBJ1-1	CASSRAGGTEAFF
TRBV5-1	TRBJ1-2	CASSLVSGGNYGYTF
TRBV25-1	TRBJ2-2	CASSRAGGTGELFF
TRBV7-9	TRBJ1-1	CASSAQDERTEAFF
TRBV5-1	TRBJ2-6	CASSLLTAGANVLTF